This T cell receptor beta chain stems from a study of cytomegalovirus exposure and HLA in healthy donors (dated by TCRdb to about 2017). For the study in its entirety: According to an earlier analysis of 450 to 650 of the donors, 150 million to 200 million T cells yielded 90 million to 130 million unique TCR beta sequences and more than 250 Gb of sequence data. Roughly 290 gigabases of sequencing data and tens of millions of unique TCR sequences made up an early release that covered 500 to 700 HLA-typed donors. Of the 300 to 450 genotyped donors, approximately 81% were placed in the genetic ancestry cluster associated with self-reported Caucasian donors. The study aimed to test whether cataloging public T cell receptors could reveal signatures of past pathogen exposure. The study profiled the T cell repertoires of under 700 subjects by immunosequencing and related them to cytomegalovirus serostatus. A separate validation cohort of roughly 130 different subjects was used in addition to the 666-subject first cohort. To predict cytomegalovirus infection status, the study combined high-throughput TCR immunosequencing, statistical association of individual TCRs with disease status, and machine learning. A later analysis re-examined previously published TCR beta repertoires from more than 650 donors and added high-resolution HLA genotyping to investigate patterns of TCR occurrence. In the later analysis, no new phenotypic data were used to find candidate immune exposures; instead, reliance was placed on TCR beta sequences and their occurrence across donors. In an earlier analysis of 587 of the donors, high-throughput TCR beta sequencing was used to judge whether each TCR beta V gene segment behaved as functional or pseudogenic. Donor age, sex, ethnicity and CMV serostatus were compiled together with the repertoire data. In a later genetic analysis, genome-wide SNP genotypes for about three fifths of the roughly 670 donors were used, and that subset was treated as a discovery cohort. All discovery cohort repertoires had been generated on a single sequencing platform. HLA typing covered class I and class II loci at four-digit resolution. The number of typed donors differed by locus: 629-630 for A, B, C, DRB1 and DQB1; some 500 for DQA1; some 610 for DPA1; and 450 to 480 for DPB1. Because of strong linkage in the cohort, five DR-DQ haplotypes were treated as single units for association and clustering. Among some 400 genotyped donors of the cohort, an average of around 250,000 unique TCR beta nucleotide sequences was sequenced per donor, of which approximately 18% were non-productive.

Library construction relied on the immunoSEQ multiplex PCR assay. For the multiplex PCR, a mixture combining 60 forward primers for TCR Vbeta segments and 13 reverse primers for TCR Jbeta segments was used. Amplification of the CDR3 region of rearranged TCR beta genes was performed with a multiplex PCR assay on genomic DNA. Amplified TCR beta libraries were sequenced as 87-base-pair reads on the Illumina HiSeq System. Per the source publication's procedure: A later analysis counted about 80 million unique TCR beta chains across the 500 to 850 repertoires, and around 9.9 million of these chains were shared by at least two donors. To remove PCR and sequencing errors, raw reads were error-corrected and collapsed into unique sequences using a nearest-neighbor algorithm that merged closely related sequences. To assign V, D and J gene segments, CDR3 sequences were aligned to IMGT reference sequences. For a sequence to be retained, a match of at least six nucleotides to both a V gene segment and a J gene segment was required. Rearrangements were classified as productive when the CDR3 lacked stop codons and remained in frame with V and J, and all other rearrangements were classified as non-productive. CDR3 was defined by IMGT convention, running from the second conserved V-encoded cysteine to the conserved J-encoded phenylalanine. In an earlier analysis of some 550 of the donors, sequences lacking an unambiguous match to a single V gene segment were excluded. An earlier analysis of fewer than 750 of the donors called V segments functional above 56.7% productive rearrangements and segregating when the between-donor standard deviation exceeded 5%. A statistical classification framework was developed to diagnose cytomegalovirus status using the catalog of TCR beta chain sequences. A later analysis assigned V and J genes by comparing TCR nucleotide sequences with IMGT/GENE-DB human TR gene sequences. Using the TCRdist pipeline, a later analysis assigned CDR3 sequences along with most-parsimonious VDJ recombination scenarios. A later analysis defined each TCR beta chain by its CDR3 amino acid sequence plus V-gene family, and excluded reads lacking a unique V-gene family. A later analysis removed several hundred highly shared, low-generation-probability nucleotide sequences to deal with suspected cross-contamination and a sequencing artifact. In a later analysis, a clonal expansion index was calculated for each public chain from normalized within-repertoire ranks of inferred template counts. In a later analysis, generation probabilities were computed with a VDJ recombination model fitted to out-of-frame rearrangements, and the resulting probabilities were checked against IGoR. A later analysis scored TCR-TCR, TCR-HLA and TCR-CMV co-occurrence with hypergeometric tests, applying a repertoire-size bias correction to TCR pairs. False discovery rates were estimated in a later analysis by permuting HLA or CMV assignments 20 times. In a later analysis, co-occurring TCRs were grouped using DBSCAN, with TCRdist sequence similarity added in when clustering inside HLA-allele-positive subsets. Repertoires with fewer than 30,000 or more than 120,000 public chains, plus five repertoires with anomalous nucleotide sharing, were excluded from co-occurrence clustering. This immuneACCESS table, as held by TCRdb, lists in-frame sequences with V and J called but not all clones. Of the missing ones, under half trace to an unresolved V gene in checked studies; the others have no known cause. For V, J and clone size, that table is used; D and trimming come from the DNA. Across this sample there are approximately 190,000 clones, with 84% seen only once. The top ten clones comprise about 2.4% of the sample.

Points the paper makes about the study in general: Because the 87-base-pair reads could not distinguish some IMGT-functional V segments, including TRBV6-2 and TRBV6-3, those segments were excluded. The presence/absence analyses assumed that sequencing depth was roughly uniform across donors, and that assumption may not be true. A later analysis found that TCR association rates varied across HLA loci, with DRB1 alleles showing the most associated TCRs and HLA-C alleles the fewest. A few of the identified cytomegalovirus-associated TCR beta chains were confirmed in vitro to be specific for cytomegalovirus antigens. While some public TCRs were present in many individuals, most TCR sequences turned up only very rarely across donors. Immune exposure information for the cohort was limited to CMV serostatus. An association between a missense DCLRE1C variant and V-gene and J-gene trimming of TCR beta chains was found in a later genetic analysis and replicated in an independent cohort. HLA typing was unavailable for some donors at each locus, so association tests used only the typed subset. A cluster of highly shared sequence variants was judged likely to represent a technical artifact of the sequencing pipeline. In a later analysis, HLA-associated TCR beta chains showed more clonal expansion and lower generation probabilities than non-associated chains that were equally common. A further reported finding was that TCR beta sequences accurately predicted the HLA-A and HLA-B alleles for most subjects in the first cohort. Correlated functional status among segregating V segments might be attributable to linkage disequilibrium, but an unknown experimental factor could not be ruled out. When HLA alleles, especially DR and DQ, strongly co-occurred, attributing TCR associations to individual alleles was difficult. The study gave a list of over 150 TCR beta chains associated with cytomegalovirus. According to a later genetic analysis, donors in an Asian-associated ancestry cluster had fewer N-insertions in productive TCRs than the roughly 660-donor mean. The authors suggested that the approach could potentially be generalized to other disease states and immunological phenotypes. At a false discovery rate of 0.05, a later analysis linked about 16,000 TCR beta sequences to specific HLA alleles. The classifier was reported to diagnose cytomegalovirus status with high specificity and sensitivity in both the original cohort and the validation cohort. Only TCR beta chains were sequenced in this cohort, and the absence of alpha or paired-chain data limited detectable features. Because counts were too low, roughly 16 rarely observed V segments, including chromosome 9 orphons, were left out of the earlier analysis of a few hundred of the donors. According to a later analysis, most CMV-associated TCR beta chains appeared to be HLA-restricted, and the HLA associations seemed to be driven largely by CMV exposure. In a later analysis, several top co-occurrence clusters were reported to appear linked to parvovirus B19, influenza, CMV and Epstein-Barr virus. An earlier analysis of roughly 570 of the donors showed that most TCR beta V segments appeared in productive rearrangements either about 87% or about 30% of the time, which broadly matched IMGT annotations.

Reading from cysteine to phenylalanine, the CDR3 counts 12 amino acids. Solely the CDR3 DNA is kept, with 36 bases framed from the first base. Reading the germline V gene gives CDR1 SGHRS and CDR2 YFSETQ. Trimming removed 5 bases from V and 5 bases from J, leaving 10 bases between the germline ends. The cohort comprised fewer than 700 healthy bone marrow donors. At the time of sampling, every cohort member was nominally healthy, though immune exposures that went unrecorded were likely present. The donor was CMV seropositive and belonged to the group of about 290 seropositive cohort members. Each donor provided a peripheral blood sample, and peripheral blood mononuclear cells were used for TCR beta sequencing. The Qiagen DNeasy Blood Extraction Kit was used to extract genomic DNA from the blood cell samples. Points on this clone: Its specific antigen is unknown. No qualities accompany the bases; no much larger clone lies one base away.

The source is a woman aged 45-59 years in good health and CMV-seropositive. The chain couples TRBV5-1 to TRBJ1-2; the D gene is possibly TRBD1, with 6 bases matching. Specimen: PBMCs. The sequenced DNA is TGCGCCAGCAGTCCCGGACAGTATGGCTACACCTTC. Translated, this is CASSPGQYGYTF. The full variable domain, with segments outside the CDR3 supplied by the reference TRBV5-1 and TRBJ1-2 proteins, appears as KAGVTQTPRYLIKTRGQQVTLSCSPISGHRSVSWYQQTPGQGLQFLFEYFSETQRNKGNFPGRFSGRQFSNSRSEMNVSTLELGDSALYLCASSPGQYGYTFGSGTRLTVV.